What follows are 30 T cell receptor beta chains derived from one specimen sequenced in a study of identical twins. MiXCR, run by TCRdb on the 5' RACE reads, gives a single entry per CDR3 protein. The sample includes about 300,000 distinct CDR3 sequences, around an eighth seen only once; the top ten take 6% to 9%. These same data were also listed under a study on yellow fever vaccine responses in identical twins.

The sequencing input was CD8+ T cells sorted from blood. Source of these receptors: a woman between 18 and 30 years old in good health.

There are many counts of this clonotype. The V call is TRBV20-1, the J call TRBJ1-2; 8 nucleotides line up with TRBD1. CDR3 size: 13 residues. Unmatched junction bases numbered 5, after V lost 5 bases and J lost 3 bases. CDR1 DFQATT and CDR2 SNEGSKA come from the germline V gene (reference sequence). CDR3 sequence reads: CSAPQGADYGYTF. The CDR3 DNA sequence: TGCAGTGCTCCCCAGGGGGCAGACTATGGCTACACCTTC.

The chain carries TRBV7-6 and TRBJ2-1, with D possibly matching TRBD2 (7 bases). CDR1 is SGHVS, CDR2 FNYEAQ, per germline. Deletions cut 3 bases from V and 8 bases from J, with 17 bases between. This CDR3 contains 15 residues. CDR3 DNA: TGTGCCAGCAGCTTCGGGGGCGGGAGTTATGATGAGCAGTTCTTC. Amino acids: CASSFGGGSYDEQFF.

This chain joins TRBV20-1 and TRBJ2-1; D remains ambiguous. There are 14 residues in the CDR3. V shed 3 bases and J shed 0 bases, with 9 bases lying between them. Germline V gives CDR1 DFQATT, CDR2 SNEGSKA (reference sequence). The CDR3 coding sequence is TGCAGTGCTAGGGGCTCCGTCTCCTACAATGAGCAGTTCTTC. Its translation: CSARGSVSYNEQFF.

This clonotype was detected many times. Germline and junction disagree at one end, which may indicate a read error. CDR3 amino acids: CASSGLATSDEQYF. CDR3 DNA sequence: TGTGCCAGCAGCGGACTAGCGACCTCCGACGAGCAGTACTTC. The rearrangement uses TRBV2 and TRBJ2-7, with 9 bases lining up with TRBD2. Germline V gene sequence: CDR1 SNHLY, CDR2 FYNNEI. This CDR3 has 14 residues.

This clonotype was detected only a few times. The chain employs TRBV9 and TRBJ2-1, with 10 nucleotides matching TRBD2. Germline trimming cut 2 bases from V and 0 bases from J; bases unmatched to any gene: 8. CDR1 is SGDLS, CDR2 YYNGEE, per germline. CDR3 length equals 18 residues. The CDR3: CASSVRPTSGDSYNEQFF. The DNA for the CDR3 is TGTGCCAGCAGCGTTAGGCCCACTAGCGGGGACTCCTACAATGAGCAGTTCTTC. Based on the CDR3 plus reference TRBV9 and TRBJ2-1, the full variable domain is DSGVTQTPKHLITATGQRVTLRCSPRSGDLSVYWYQQSLDQGLQFLIQYYNGEERAKGNILERFSAQQFPDLHSELNLSSLELGDSALYFCASSVRPTSGDSYNEQFFGPGTRLTVL.

The chain joins TRBV10-2 to TRBJ2-1; 10 bases align to TRBD2. CDR3 length: 17 amino acids. Trimming took 5 bases from V and 5 from J; bases not matched to a gene: 12. The germline V gene has CDR1 WSHSY and CDR2 SAAADI. The chain's CDR3 is CASSMVAGGSGNNEQFF. Written as DNA, the CDR3 is TGCGCCAGCAGTATGGTAGCGGGAGGTAGTGGGAACAATGAGCAGTTCTTC.

There are a few counts of this clonotype. The rearrangement links TRBV6-4 to TRBJ1-2; possibly TRBD1 for D (5 bases). Trimming left V 2 bases short and J 11 bases short, with 21 bases between. CDR3 length equals 15 residues. Germline V gives CDR1 MRHNA, CDR2 SNTAGT. The CDR3 protein is CASSDNPGAEKAYTF. The CDR3 bases are TGTGCCAGCAGTGACAACCCTGGGGCGGAGAAAGCTTACACCTTC.

The gene calls are TRBV4-2 and TRBJ2-7; 7 bases match TRBD2. Germline V gene lookup returns CDR1 LGHNA and CDR2 YNFKEQ. The CDR3 runs 14 residues. V shed 1 base and J 2 bases; nucleotides not matched to a gene: 2. CDR3 sequence (DNA): TGTGCCAGCAGCCAAGCGGGAGGAGCCTACGAGCAGTACTTC. Translating it yields CASSQAGGAYEQYF.

The chain is built from TRBV3-1 and TRBJ1-5; D remains unclear. Germline loops: CDR1 LGHDT, CDR2 YNNKEL (reference sequence). The CDR3 loop spans 16 amino acids. Trimming cost V 0 bases and J 7 bases, with 16 bases left between them. The CDR3 reads CASSQDHPGRGQPQHF. The CDR3 DNA reads as TGTGCCAGCAGCCAAGATCATCCAGGCCGAGGGCAGCCCCAGCATTTT.

The V and J genes are TRBV7-9 and TRBJ2-3; 12 bases line up with TRBD2. CDR1 is SEHNR and CDR2 is FQNEAQ in the germline V gene (reference sequence). CDR3 length: 16 amino acids. Trimming took 3 bases from V and 4 from J; bases not matched to a gene: 5. The CDR3 nucleotides read TGTGCCAGCAGCTTTGCGACTAGCGGGAGTTCAGATACGCAGTATTTT. This codes for CASSFATSGSSDTQYF. The whole variable domain, remainder taken from reference TRBV7-9 and TRBJ2-3, is DTGVSQNPRHKITKRGQNVTFRCDPISEHNRLYWYRQTLGQGPEFLTYFQNEAQLEKSRLLSDRFSAERPKGSFSTLEIQRTEQGDSAMYLCASSFATSGSSDTQYFGPGTRLTVL.

This clonotype was recorded a few times. The rearrangement joins TRBV5-6 to TRBJ2-1; D not resolved. The CDR3 totals 12 residues. V lost 4 bases and J lost 10, with 12 bases in between. CDR1 SGHDT and CDR2 YYEEEE come from the germline V gene. The CDR3 coding sequence is TGTGCCAGCAGCCCTGGACGCTCCGAGCAGTTCTTC. Translation: CASSPGRSEQFF.

This clonotype was detected many times. The CDR3 coding sequence is TGTGCCAGCAGCTTAGGGACAATGGCTGAAGCTTTCTTT. This encodes CASSLGTMAEAFF. This rearrangement joins TRBV7-9 to TRBJ1-1; D may be TRBD1 (5 bases). The CDR3 covers 13 residues. Germline values: CDR1 SEHNR, CDR2 FQNEAQ (reference sequence). V shed 1 base and J shed 6 bases, with 9 bases lying between them.

V and J are TRBV7-6 and TRBJ2-3; D perhaps matches TRBD1 (5 bases). The CDR3 spans 17 residues. Trimming removed 5 bases from V and 4 bases from J, with 22 bases in between. Germline assignment: CDR1 SGHVS and CDR2 FNYEAQ. The CDR3 loop is CASSHLSDNATSDTQYF. CDR3 DNA sequence: TGTGCCAGCAGCCACCTCTCGGACAACGCTACCTCAGATACGCAGTATTTT.

This clonotype was counted ten times or more. V gene TRBV7-9 combines with J gene TRBJ1-2, with 9 bases matching TRBD1. The CDR3 runs 15 residues. Germline CDR1 is SEHNR and CDR2 is FQNEAQ (reference sequence). Trimming cost V 5 bases and J 7 bases; bases outside gene matches: 11. CDR3 sequence: CASSPRLGTGLGYTF. DNA for the CDR3: TGTGCCAGCAGCCCGCGTTTGGGGACAGGGCTTGGCTACACCTTC. Full variable domain (missing parts from reference TRBV7-9 and TRBJ1-2): DTGVSQNPRHKITKRGQNVTFRCDPISEHNRLYWYRQTLGQGPEFLTYFQNEAQLEKSRLLSDRFSAERPKGSFSTLEIQRTEQGDSAMYLCASSPRLGTGLGYTFGSGTRLTVV.

This clonotype showed up many times. V and J are TRBV27 and TRBJ2-3, with TRBD1 matching 7 bases. The junction had 6 bases not matched to a gene; V was cut back by 0 bases and J by 3 bases. The CDR3 is 16 amino acids. The germline V gene encodes CDR1 MNHEY and CDR2 SMNVEV (reference sequence). The DNA of the CDR3 is TGTGCCAGCAGTTTATCTGGAAGGGGGCGAACAGATACGCAGTATTTT. Protein: CASSLSGRGRTDTQYF.

V usage is TRBV7-9 and J usage is TRBJ2-3; 7 positions agree with TRBD1. The CDR3 consists of 15 residues. Per germline, CDR1 SEHNR and CDR2 FQNEAQ (reference sequence). With V trimmed by 1 base and J by 8 bases, 9 bases remained unmatched. The CDR3 coding sequence is TGTGCCAGCAGCTTAGGCGGATCCTACAGGGGTACGCAGTATTTT. This codes for CASSLGGSYRGTQYF.

The J gene is TRBJ2-5, the V gene TRBV5-1; no clear D. The length of the CDR3 is 13 residues. CDR1 is SGHRS, CDR2 YFSETQ, per germline. V lost 6 bases and J 3 bases, leaving 12 bases between the germline ends. CDR3 DNA sequence: TGCGCCAGCAAGGAGTCCCTTAAAGAGACCCAGTACTTC. Translated: CASKESLKETQYF.

In its sample, this clonotype was seen a few times. The rearrangement links TRBV7-9 to TRBJ2-7, with D unclear. Looked up from germline, CDR1 is SEHNR and CDR2 is FQNEAQ (reference sequence). V was trimmed by 1 base and J by 5 bases, leaving 12 bases between them. The CDR3 has 14 amino acids. CDR3 sequence (DNA): TGTGCCAGCAGCTTAGGCTCTGGGTACCACGAGCAGTACTTC. Encoded protein: CASSLGSGYHEQYF.

This clonotype was counted only a few times. The chain employs TRBV6-5 and TRBJ1-5; no definite D call. CDR3 length equals 14 residues. Germline CDR1 MNHEY, CDR2 SVGAGI. V dropped 0 bases and J dropped 7 bases, with 10 bases sitting between them. The CDR3 is CASSYSEVLQPQHF. The CDR3, as DNA: TGTGCCAGCAGTTACTCAGAGGTTTTGCAGCCCCAGCATTTT.

This clonotype was recorded a few times. This chain connects TRBV4-1 to TRBJ2-1, with 8 bases identical to TRBD1. The CDR3 covers 13 residues. With 4 bases clipped from V and 8 bases from J, the junction kept 4 bases outside the gene matches. From germline, CDR1 is MGHRA and CDR2 YSYEKL. CDR3 amino acids: CASSPDRVDEQFF. CDR3 DNA sequence: TGCGCCAGCAGCCCGGACAGGGTCGATGAGCAGTTCTTC.

This clonotype was seen a few times. J is TRBJ2-5 and V is TRBV19; 7 positions match TRBD2. V dropped 10 bases and J dropped 2; count of bases not matched to a gene: 10. This CDR3 region has 14 residues. Germline V gene lookup returns CDR1 LNHDA and CDR2 SQIVND (reference sequence). The CDR3 DNA reads TGTGCCACCCACTCGGGGAGGGCTCAAGAGACCCAGTACTTC. Its protein product is CATHSGRAQETQYF.

The chain employs TRBV25-1 and TRBJ2-3, with D maybe TRBD1 (6 bases). CDR3 length: 15 amino acids. Germline CDR1 MGHDK, CDR2 SYGVNS. V was pared by 2 bases and J by 4 bases, with 13 bases between. CDR3 residues: CASSEPDSSADTQYF. The DNA for the CDR3 is TGTGCCAGCAGTGAACCGGACAGTAGTGCAGATACGCAGTATTTT. Based on the CDR3 plus reference TRBV25-1 and TRBJ2-3, the full variable domain is EADIYQTPRYLVIGTGKKITLECSQTMGHDKMYWYQQDPGMELHLIHYSYGVNSTEKGDLSSESTVSRIRTEHFPLTLESARPSHTSQYLCASSEPDSSADTQYFGPGTRLTVL.

This clonotype has only a few counts. The chain links TRBV3-1 to TRBJ2-7; 9 bases are shared with TRBD1. In germline, CDR1 is LGHDT, CDR2 YNNKEL (reference sequence). This CDR3 comprises 16 residues. The trim removed 5 bases at V and 5 bases at J, leaving 13 bases unmatched. CDR3 nucleotide sequence: TGTGCCAGCAGCGATCCGACCGGGACAGGGACCCACGAGCAGTACTTC. This translates into CASSDPTGTGTHEQYF.

CDR3 nucleotide sequence: TGTGCCAGCAGCTTTCAGATCTACGAGCAGTACTTC. This codes for CASSFQIYEQYF. This rearrangement joins TRBV11-2 to TRBJ2-7; D is undetermined. Germline lookup yields CDR1 SGHAT and CDR2 FQNNGV. CDR3 length equals 12 residues. The germline V and J ends were trimmed by 3 bases and 3 bases, with 6 bases remaining between them.

The gene calls are TRBV25-1 and TRBJ2-3; no clear D gene. Germline V gives CDR1 MGHDK, CDR2 SYGVNS. Trimming removed 2 bases from V and 0 bases from J, with 15 bases in between. This CDR3 has 17 amino acids. The CDR3 spells CASSELLPGTSTDTQYF. Here the CDR3 DNA reads TGTGCCAGCAGTGAACTCCTTCCCGGAACTAGCACAGATACGCAGTATTTT.

This clonotype was seen more than once but under ten times. The chain recombines TRBV5-5 with TRBJ2-7; maybe TRBD2 (6 bases). Per germline, CDR1 SGHKS and CDR2 YYEKEE (reference sequence). Trimming stripped 5 bases from V and 0 bases from J, with 15 bases between. This CDR3 is 15 amino acids long. The CDR3 coding sequence is TGTGCCAGCAGTCATCCTTCCGGGGGCTCCTACGAGCAGTACTTC. Encoded protein: CASSHPSGGSYEQYF.

The chain carries TRBV12-3 or TRBV12-4 and TRBJ2-7; the match to TRBD2 covers 12 bases. Germline trimming cut 6 bases from V and 5 bases from J; bases unmatched to any gene: 14. This CDR3 spans 17 amino acids. DNA of the CDR3: TGTGCCAGCAGACCTTGTCTAGCGGGGGGGCCGGTCGACGAGCAGTACGTC. Translation: CASRPCLAGGPVDEQYV.

This clonotype was found a few times. This chain joins TRBV10-1 and TRBJ2-1, with 9 bases fitting TRBD1. The CDR3 length is 17 residues. Germline CDR1 and CDR2: WNHNN and SYGVQD (reference sequence). The ends lost 3 bases at V and 2 bases at J; junction bases unmatched: 8. CDR3 region: CASSDFGQGSAYNEQFF. CDR3 DNA: TGCGCCAGCAGTGATTTTGGACAGGGGTCTGCCTACAATGAGCAGTTCTTC.

The genes are TRBV9 and TRBJ1-2, with a weak D call TRBD1 (5 bases). The CDR3 covers 14 residues. Germline CDR1 reads SGDLS; CDR2 reads YYNGEE. V dropped 2 bases and J dropped 4 bases, with 12 bases sitting between them. The CDR3 coding sequence is TGTGCCAGCAGCGTCACCACCGGGACCTATGGCTACACCTTC. This codes for CASSVTTGTYGYTF.

This clonotype showed up just a few times. V and J are TRBV9 and TRBJ2-6; D not resolved. Germline V gene sequence: CDR1 SGDLS, CDR2 YYNGEE. The CDR3 has 13 amino acids. Trimming removed 7 bases from V and 0 bases from J, with 5 bases in between. CDR3 bases: TGTGCCAGCCTCAGCTCTGGGGCCAACGTCCTGACTTTC. The encoded protein is CASLSSGANVLTF. Together with reference TRBV9 and TRBJ2-6, the CDR3 gives the full variable domain: DSGVTQTPKHLITATGQRVTLRCSPRSGDLSVYWYQQSLDQGLQFLIQYYNGEERAKGNILERFSAQQFPDLHSELNLSSLELGDSALYFCASLSSGANVLTFGAGSRLTVL.